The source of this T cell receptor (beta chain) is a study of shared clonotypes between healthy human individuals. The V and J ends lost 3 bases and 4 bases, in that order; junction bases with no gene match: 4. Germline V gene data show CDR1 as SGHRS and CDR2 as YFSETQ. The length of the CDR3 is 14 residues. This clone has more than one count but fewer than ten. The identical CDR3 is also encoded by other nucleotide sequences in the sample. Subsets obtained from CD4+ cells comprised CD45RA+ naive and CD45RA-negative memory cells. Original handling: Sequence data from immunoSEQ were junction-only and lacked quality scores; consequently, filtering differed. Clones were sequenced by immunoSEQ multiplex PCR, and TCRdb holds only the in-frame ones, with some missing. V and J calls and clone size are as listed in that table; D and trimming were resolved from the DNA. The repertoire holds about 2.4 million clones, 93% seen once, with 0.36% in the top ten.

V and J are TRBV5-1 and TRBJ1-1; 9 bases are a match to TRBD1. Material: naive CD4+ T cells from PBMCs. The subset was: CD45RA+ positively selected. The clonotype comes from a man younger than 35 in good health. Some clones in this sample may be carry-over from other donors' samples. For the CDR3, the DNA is TGCGCCAGCAGCTCGGGACAGGGAAGCACTGAAGCTTTCTTT. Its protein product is CASSSGQGSTEAFF. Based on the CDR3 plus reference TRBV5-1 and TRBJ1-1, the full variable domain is KAGVTQTPRYLIKTRGQQVTLSCSPISGHRSVSWYQQTPGQGLQFLFEYFSETQRNKGNFPGRFSGRQFSNSRSEMNVSTLELGDSALYLCASSSGQGSTEAFFGQGTRLTVV.